This is a list of T cell receptor beta chains from one sample in a study of tumor-infiltrating lymphocytes in localized non-small cell lung cancer. Profiled with immunoSEQ multiplex PCR; TCRdb holds only in-frame clones, not every one. The sample includes about 24,000 clones, approximately 59% of them seen just once. The sample comprised lung tumor tissue. The receptor set was obtained from a human donor with non-small cell lung cancer. Each CDR3 is given with its conserved first and last residue. D genes are given only for firm matches. Where a row states a size, it is once, few, many or the class of an expanded clone; other rows omit it.

v_gene: TRBV10-3; abundance: few; d_gene: NA; j_gene: TRBJ2-5; CDR3nt: TGTGCCACAACGGAGGGCCAAGAGACCCAGTACTTC; CDR3aa: CATTEGQETQYF
v_gene: TRBV2; abundance: NA; d_gene: NA; j_gene: TRBJ2-7; CDR3nt: TGTGCCAGCAGTTTAAACAGTCTAAGCTCCTACGAGCAGTACTTC; CDR3aa: CASSLNSLSSYEQYF
v_gene: TRBV11-2; abundance: NA; d_gene: NA; j_gene: TRBJ1-1; CDR3nt: TGTGCCAGCAGCTTGGAGGGTCCCGGATTTATCTTT; CDR3aa: CASSLEGPGFIF
v_gene: TRBV6-6; abundance: NA; d_gene: NA; j_gene: TRBJ2-7; CDR3nt: TGTGCCAGCAGTTACTCGGATGAAGGGTTATACGAGCAGTACTTC; CDR3aa: CASSYSDEGLYEQYF
v_gene: TRBV7-9; abundance: NA; d_gene: TRBD1; j_gene: TRBJ1-3; CDR3nt: TGTGCCAGCAGCTTCCCGGGACAGGGGATCGACTCTGGAAACACCATATATTTT; CDR3aa: CASSFPGQGIDSGNTIYF
v_gene: TRBV4-2; abundance: NA; d_gene: NA; j_gene: TRBJ2-5; CDR3nt: TGTGCCAGCAGCCAAGCCTCATCCCGGGGGCCAGAGACCCAGTACTTC; CDR3aa: CASSQASSRGPETQYF
v_gene: TRBV18; abundance: NA; d_gene: TRBD1; j_gene: TRBJ1-2; CDR3nt: TGTGCCAGCTCACCAACACAGGGGGCAGGCTATGGCTACACCTTC; CDR3aa: CASSPTQGAGYGYTF
v_gene: TRBV23-1; abundance: few; d_gene: NA; j_gene: TRBJ2-2; CDR3nt: TGCGCCAGCAGTCAGGGACAGGGGGCTAGCGGGAGGGGTAAACCACCGAACACCGGGGAGCTGTTTTTT; CDR3aa: CASSQGQGASGRGKPPNTGELFF
v_gene: TRBV6-1; abundance: once; d_gene: TRBD2; j_gene: TRBJ2-1; CDR3nt: TGTGCCAGCAGCAGCGGGACTTACAATGAGCAGTTCTTC; CDR3aa: CASSSGTYNEQFF
v_gene: TRBV2; abundance: NA; d_gene: NA; j_gene: TRBJ1-5; CDR3nt: TGTGCCAGCAGCCCTAATCTTGATCAGCCCCAGCATTTT; CDR3aa: CASSPNLDQPQHF
v_gene: TRBV30; abundance: NA; d_gene: NA; j_gene: TRBJ2-3; CDR3nt: TGTGCCTGGTTAGGGACCCTGACAGATACGCAGTATTTT; CDR3aa: CAWLGTLTDTQYF
v_gene: TRBV7-3; abundance: medium-sized; d_gene: NA; j_gene: TRBJ1-1; CDR3nt: TGTGCCAGCAGCTTATACAGGACGGGGAACACTGAAGCTTTCTTT; CDR3aa: CASSLYRTGNTEAFF
v_gene: TRBV7-2; abundance: NA; d_gene: NA; j_gene: TRBJ1-1; CDR3nt: TGTGCCAGCAGCCTCCCCCGGGGAGGCACTGAAGCTTTCTTT; CDR3aa: CASSLPRGGTEAFF
v_gene: TRBV6-1; abundance: NA; d_gene: TRBD2; j_gene: TRBJ2-5; CDR3nt: TGTGCCAGCGGAGAGGGGAAGCGGGGCGGAGAGACCCAGTACTTC; CDR3aa: CASGEGKRGGETQYF
v_gene: TRBV6-6; abundance: medium-sized; d_gene: NA; j_gene: TRBJ1-1; CDR3nt: TGTGCCAGCAGTGCACAGATGAACACTGAAGCTTTCTTT; CDR3aa: CASSAQMNTEAFF
v_gene: TRBV2; abundance: NA; d_gene: NA; j_gene: TRBJ2-5; CDR3nt: TGTGCCAGCTCGGCCGGGCCTAAGGGGACCCAGTACTTC; CDR3aa: CASSAGPKGTQYF
v_gene: TRBV5-1; abundance: NA; d_gene: NA; j_gene: TRBJ1-2; CDR3nt: TGCGCCAGCAGCTTGGACCCAGACTATGGCTACACCTTC; CDR3aa: CASSLDPDYGYTF
v_gene: TRBV6-5; abundance: NA; d_gene: NA; j_gene: TRBJ1-3; CDR3nt: TGTGCCAGCAGTTACATGGGACCGGAGGCGGGAAACACCATATATTTT; CDR3aa: CASSYMGPEAGNTIYF
v_gene: TRBV28; abundance: NA; d_gene: NA; j_gene: TRBJ1-2; CDR3nt: TGTGCCAGCAGTTCGGGGGACTATGGCTACACCTTC; CDR3aa: CASSSGDYGYTF
v_gene: TRBV27; abundance: NA; d_gene: TRBD1; j_gene: TRBJ2-5; CDR3nt: TGTGCCAGCAGTTTATACAGGGGAGAGACCCAGTACTTC; CDR3aa: CASSLYRGETQYF
v_gene: TRBV7-2; abundance: NA; d_gene: NA; j_gene: TRBJ2-7; CDR3nt: TGTGCCAGCAGCTTGGGCCTCATCTCCTACGAGCAGTACTTC; CDR3aa: CASSLGLISYEQYF
v_gene: TRBV2; abundance: NA; d_gene: TRBD1; j_gene: TRBJ1-2; CDR3nt: TGTGCCAGCAGCGATCACCCAGGACTGACAGGGAAAGGGAGCAACACCTTC; CDR3aa: CASSDHPGLTGKGSNTF
v_gene: TRBV11-2; abundance: once; d_gene: NA; j_gene: TRBJ1-2; CDR3nt: TGTGCCAGCAGCTTTCGACAAGCGGTCTATGGCTACACCTTC; CDR3aa: CASSFRQAVYGYTF
v_gene: TRBV28; abundance: NA; d_gene: NA; j_gene: TRBJ1-1; CDR3nt: TGTGCCAGCAGTCCCCTGACAGTACGGGCTTTCTTT; CDR3aa: CASSPLTVRAFF
v_gene: TRBV30; abundance: NA; d_gene: NA; j_gene: TRBJ2-1; CDR3nt: TGTGCCTGGAGGGGCGGCTATTACAATGAGCAGTTCTTC; CDR3aa: CAWRGGYYNEQFF
v_gene: TRBV7-9; abundance: NA; d_gene: NA; j_gene: TRBJ2-5; CDR3nt: TGTGCCAGCAGCCATGCCCTCAGCGGCCAAGAGACCCAGTACTTC; CDR3aa: CASSHALSGQETQYF
v_gene: TRBV29-1; abundance: NA; d_gene: TRBD2; j_gene: TRBJ2-5; CDR3nt: TGCAGCGTTGCCGGGGGGGAAGAGACCCAGTACTTC; CDR3aa: CSVAGGEETQYF
v_gene: TRBV6-1; abundance: once; d_gene: NA; j_gene: TRBJ2-1; CDR3nt: TGTGCCAGCAGTGAAGCCGGGACTGGCAATGAGCAGTTCTTC; CDR3aa: CASSEAGTGNEQFF
v_gene: TRBV2; abundance: NA; d_gene: NA; j_gene: TRBJ1-1; CDR3nt: TGTGCCAGCAGTGAAGCGGTGACAGGTACGAACACTGAAGCTTTCTTT; CDR3aa: CASSEAVTGTNTEAFF
v_gene: TRBV30; abundance: NA; d_gene: NA; j_gene: TRBJ1-2; CDR3nt: TGTGCCTGGAGACGGGACTACTATGGCTACACCTTC; CDR3aa: CAWRRDYYGYTF
v_gene: TRBV28; abundance: NA; d_gene: TRBD1; j_gene: TRBJ1-2; CDR3nt: TGTGCCAGCAGTTCGGCCAGGGGGGAAGGCTACACCTTC; CDR3aa: CASSSARGEGYTF
v_gene: TRBV30; abundance: NA; d_gene: NA; j_gene: TRBJ1-3; CDR3nt: TGTGCTGAAAGCCTGGCCACTGGAAACACCATATATTTT; CDR3aa: CAESLATGNTIYF
v_gene: TRBV30; abundance: NA; d_gene: TRBD2; j_gene: TRBJ2-3; CDR3nt: TGTGCCTTGGCCATTGGGGGGGCAGATACGCAGTATTTT; CDR3aa: CALAIGGADTQYF
v_gene: TRBV9; abundance: NA; d_gene: NA; j_gene: TRBJ2-2; CDR3nt: TGTGCCAGCAGCCTTCCAACGGGGGAGCTGTTTTTT; CDR3aa: CASSLPTGELFF
v_gene: TRBV2; abundance: NA; d_gene: TRBD2; j_gene: TRBJ2-1; CDR3nt: TGTGCCAGCAGTGAAGAAGGTCTAGCGGCCTACAATGAGCAGTTCTTC; CDR3aa: CASSEEGLAAYNEQFF
v_gene: TRBV5-1; abundance: NA; d_gene: NA; j_gene: TRBJ1-2; CDR3nt: TGCGCCAGCAGCCTCCGGGCGGGGGGCGATGGCTACACCTTC; CDR3aa: CASSLRAGGDGYTF
v_gene: TRBV7-9; abundance: NA; d_gene: NA; j_gene: TRBJ2-1; CDR3nt: TGTGCCAGTTCCTACCTAAGTGTTATCTACAATGAGCAGTTCTTC; CDR3aa: CASSYLSVIYNEQFF
v_gene: TRBV18; abundance: few; d_gene: NA; j_gene: TRBJ1-4; CDR3nt: TGTGCCAGCTCTCTATTCGGCGGACAAGGGATTGGGGAAAAACTGTTTTTT; CDR3aa: CASSLFGGQGIGEKLFF